This T cell receptor beta chain was observed in a study of cytomegalovirus exposure and HLA in healthy donors. Notes on the study in general: Accurate prediction of HLA-A and HLA-B alleles (for most subjects) was reportedly achieved from TCR beta sequences.

The ends were cut back, 0 bases at V and 9 bases at J, with 18 bases in the middle. CDR1 SGHTA and CDR2 FQGNSA come from the germline V gene. This CDR3 is built from 15 residues. About this clone: As yet, its antigen is unknown.

13 Jbeta primers and 60 Vbeta primers were used for the PCR. Sequencing used immunoSEQ multiplex PCR; TCRdb keeps in-frame clones, though not all of them. The table has about 94,000 clones, about three fifths seen once. This TCR was recovered from a man in his thirties or forties in good health and CMV-seronegative. The sample comprised PBMCs. The chain recombines TRBV7-2 with TRBJ2-7; tentative D call: TRBD1 (8 bases). As DNA, the CDR3 is TGTGCCAGCAGCTTAGCCGGGACAGGTGGGGGGGTGCAGTACTTC. This translates into CASSLAGTGGGVQYF.